What follows are 17 T cell receptor beta chains derived from one specimen sequenced in a study of T cells in Graves' hyperthyroidism and ophthalmopathy. RNA transcripts gave rise to amplified TCR beta CDR3 regions. The HTBI primer set drove a first-round RT-PCR of the TCR CDR3. One entry per CDR3 protein, called by TCRdb with MiXCR from the multiplex PCR reads. The sample contains roughly 110,000 distinct CDR3 sequences, about a sixth of which appear only once. Sequenced material: blood. Source of these receptors: a woman aged 45-60 years with Graves' hyperthyroidism.

This clonotype showed up many times. V and J are TRBV29-1 and TRBJ2-3, with TRBD2 matching 13 bases. V trimming: 3 bases; J trimming: 2 bases; junction bases outside the gene matches: 8. CDR3 size: 17 residues. The germline V gene has CDR1 SQVTM and CDR2 ANQGSEA. The CDR3 loop reads CSVEALGLAGLTDTQYF. The CDR3 nucleotides are TGCAGCGTTGAGGCGCTGGGACTAGCGGGACTCACAGATACGCAGTATTTT.

The table lists this clonotype with many counts. The rearrangement uses TRBV6-2 or TRBV6-3 and TRBJ2-3, with D possibly being TRBD1 (6 bases). Trimming removed 6 bases from V and 0 bases from J, with 13 bases in between. CDR3 length equals 15 residues. Germline CDR1 reads MNHEY; CDR2 reads SVGEGT. The CDR3 reads CASSPVGASTDTQYF. The CDR3, as DNA: TGTGCCAGCAGCCCGGTGGGGGCTAGCACAGATACGCAGTATTTT.

Ten or more counts support this clonotype. The chain is built from TRBV4-2 and TRBJ1-4; D is undetermined. The CDR3 extends over 18 amino acids. Germline V gene data show CDR1 as LGHNA and CDR2 as YNFKEQ. V was trimmed by 2 bases and J by 4 bases, leaving 20 bases between them. CDR3 loop: CASSQFAQSSKINEKLFF. The CDR3 coding sequence is TGTGCCAGCAGCCAATTTGCGCAGTCCTCGAAAATTAATGAAAAACTGTTTTTT.

The V call is TRBV7-2, the J call TRBJ2-1; D is undetermined. The germline V and J ends were trimmed by 5 bases and 10 bases, with 15 bases remaining between them. The CDR3 is made up of 13 amino acids. Germline assignment: CDR1 SGHTA and CDR2 FQGNSA. Written as DNA, the CDR3 is TGTGCCAGCAGCCCATGGACCGCCGGGGAGCAGTTCTTC. Translating gives CASSPWTAGEQFF.

This clonotype was seen ten or more times. V is TRBV6-2 or TRBV6-3 and J is TRBJ2-1; D not certain. V shed 7 bases and J shed 6 bases, with 22 bases lying between them. The length of the CDR3 is 16 residues. Germline V gives CDR1 MNHEY, CDR2 SVGEGT. This CDR3 reads CASTDPARPLGNEQFF. The CDR3 nucleotides are TGTGCCAGCACGGATCCAGCCCGTCCCTTAGGCAATGAGCAGTTCTTC.

This clonotype has ten or more counts. The chain employs TRBV20-1 and TRBJ1-4, with a possible D match to TRBD1 (5 bases). Trimming left V 1 base short and J 6 bases short, with 15 bases between. This CDR3 is 15 amino acids long. CDR1 is DFQATT and CDR2 is SNEGSKA in the germline V gene (reference sequence). CDR3 in amino acids: CSARGPGLADEKLFF. CDR3 nucleotide sequence: TGCAGTGCTAGAGGTCCGGGACTAGCAGATGAAAAACTGTTTTTT.

This clonotype has at least ten counts. The gene calls are TRBV7-9 and TRBJ2-7; D is uncertain. Per the germline V gene, CDR1 is SEHNR and CDR2 is FQNEAQ (reference sequence). V lost 2 bases to trimming and J lost 1 base, with 12 bases between them. This CDR3 region has 15 residues. CDR3 protein: CASSLNTVRSYEQYF. The CDR3 nucleotides read TGTGCCAGCAGCTTAAACACAGTCCGGTCCTACGAGCAGTACTTC.

This clonotype was picked up many times. This chain joins TRBV27 and TRBJ2-3; no clear D gene. Trimming pared 4 bases from V and 6 bases from J, leaving 17 bases between. This CDR3 comprises 15 residues. CDR1 and CDR2 (germline): MNHEY, SMNVEV (reference sequence). DNA for the CDR3: TGTGCCAGCAGTTCCCGATTTACCCTGGCGGATACGCAGTATTTT. As protein: CASSSRFTLADTQYF.

This clonotype came up many times. For the CDR3, the DNA is TGTGCCAGCTCCCGGGACGGATTCTATGGCTACACCTTC. This encodes CASSRDGFYGYTF. V and J are TRBV18 and TRBJ1-2; perhaps TRBD1 as D (5 bases). This CDR3 has 13 residues. V lost 6 bases and J lost 4, with 12 bases in between. The V gene's germline CDR1 is KGHSH and CDR2 LQKENI.

This clonotype appeared many times. The V and J genes are TRBV5-1 and TRBJ2-5; D is unclear. The CDR3 covers 15 residues. Germline CDR1 reads SGHRS; CDR2 reads YFSETQ. The V end lost 6 bases, the J end lost 0 bases, and 15 bases lay between the germline ends. CDR3 loop: CASTEASAYQETQYF. Written as DNA, the CDR3 is TGCGCCAGCACCGAGGCGTCAGCGTACCAAGAGACCCAGTACTTC.

In this sample, this clonotype turned up many times. This chain joins TRBV6-5 and TRBJ2-7, with a possible D match to TRBD2 (5 bases). The CDR3 spans 15 residues. Germline loops: CDR1 MNHEY, CDR2 SVGAGI. V shed 0 bases and J shed 1 base, with 10 bases lying between them. CDR3 sequence reads: CASSYSASLSYEQYF. In DNA, the CDR3 is TGTGCCAGCAGTTACTCGGCTAGCTTATCCTACGAGCAGTACTTC.

This clonotype was seen many times. The chain combines TRBV20-1 with TRBJ2-5, with 9 bases fitting TRBD2. The CDR3 consists of 19 residues. In germline, CDR1 is DFQATT, CDR2 SNEGSKA (reference sequence). Trimming removed 3 bases from V and 4 bases from J; junction bases left unmatched: 21. The CDR3 nucleotides are TGCAGTGCTAGTAGTCCCCGAAGTGCGGGAGGGCCTTGGGGAGAGACCCAGTACTTC. This sequence encodes CSASSPRSAGGPWGETQYF.

This clonotype came up many times. This chain uses TRBV28 with TRBJ2-1; D is uncertain. The germline V gene has CDR1 MDHEN and CDR2 SYDVKM. V shed 6 bases and J shed 9 bases, with 12 bases lying between them. The CDR3 sequence is 12 residues long. The CDR3, as DNA: TGTGCCAGCAGCGCCTTAGGAAGTGAGCAGTTCTTC. Residues: CASSALGSEQFF.

This clonotype was seen at least ten times. The V gene is TRBV9, the J gene TRBJ2-7; D is undetermined. This CDR3 region has 17 residues. Trimming pared 0 bases from V and 2 bases from J, leaving 18 bases between. Germline loops: CDR1 SGDLS, CDR2 YYNGEE. CDR3 sequence reads: CASSVAPVVQQAYEQYF. The CDR3 DNA reads as TGTGCCAGCAGCGTAGCCCCGGTGGTTCAGCAGGCCTACGAGCAGTACTTC.

This clonotype has ten or more counts. The chain has TRBV30 and TRBJ1-2; tentative D call: TRBD1 (6 bases). Germline lookup yields CDR1 GTSNPN and CDR2 SVGIG (reference sequence). This CDR3 region has 13 residues. The V end was cut by 3 bases, the J end by 2 bases, with 10 bases between. The CDR3 protein is CAWSIQGNYGYTF. CDR3 DNA: TGTGCCTGGAGCATACAGGGAAACTATGGCTACACCTTC.

CDR3 nucleotides: TGCAGTGCTCCCGCTCTCTCCGGGACTAGCGGGGGAAATGAGCAGTTCTTC. Its translation is CSAPALSGTSGGNEQFF. The genes are TRBV20-1 and TRBJ2-1; 14 bases agree with TRBD2. The CDR3 has 17 amino acids. V shed 5 bases, J shed 7 bases, and the junction held 13 bases outside the gene matches. Germline CDR1 is DFQATT and CDR2 is SNEGSKA (reference sequence).

The CDR3 nucleotides are TGCAGTGCTAGAGACCCCGGGACTAGGGCCCACGAGCAGTACTTC. Its translation: CSARDPGTRAHEQYF. V is TRBV20-1 and J is TRBJ2-7, with 8 bases aligning to TRBD2. Germline values: CDR1 DFQATT, CDR2 SNEGSKA (reference sequence). This CDR3 spans 15 amino acids. J gave up 5 bases and V 0 bases, and 9 bases lay outside the gene matches.